A selection of T cell receptor beta chains follows, all from one sample in a study of shared clonotypes between healthy human individuals. The repertoire was sequenced with immunoSEQ multiplex PCR; TCRdb's copy has only in-frame clones and lacks some. The sample has some 2,500,000 clones; roughly 93% are singletons. The sample was naive CD4+ T cells from PBMCs. The source is a man aged 18 to 29 in good health. Some clones in this sample may be carry-over from other donors' samples. Each CDR3 is given with its conserved first and last residue. D genes are given only for firm matches. Not every row has a clone size; where given, it reads once, few, many or a size class.

cdr3_length	clone_size	j_call	v_call	d_call	cdr3_nt	cdr3_aa
19	-	TRBJ2-2	TRBV27	-	TGTGCCAGCAGTTTATTGGCCCGGGGGCGCGGTGCGGACACCGGGGAGCTGTTTTTT	CASSLLARGRGADTGELFF
15	-	TRBJ1-3	TRBV28	-	TGTGCCAGCAGTCCCAGTAGGGGCTCTGGAAACACCATATATTTT	CASSPSRGSGNTIYF
16	once	TRBJ2-3	TRBV5-4	-	TGTGCCAGCATGGGGGGAACAGCGAAGAGCACAGATACGCAGTATTTT	CASMGGTAKSTDTQYF
16	-	TRBJ2-2	TRBV7-6	-	TGTGCCAGCAGCTTAGCAGGGGGTCGAGACACCGGGGAGCTGTTTTTT	CASSLAGGRDTGELFF
15	-	TRBJ2-1	TRBV9	TRBD2	TGTGCCAGCAGCGCAGGGACTAGCGGGAGCTATGAGCAGTTCTTC	CASSAGTSGSYEQFF
14	-	TRBJ2-3	TRBV28	-	TGTGCCAGCAACCCGAGCGGAAGCACAGATACGCAGTATTTT	CASNPSGSTDTQYF
17	-	TRBJ2-6	TRBV5-5	TRBD1	TGTGCCAGCAGCTTGGTACCGACAGGGTCCGGGGCCAACGTCCTGACTTTC	CASSLVPTGSGANVLTF
19	-	TRBJ1-2	TRBV19	-	TGTGCCAGTAGTATAAGAGTAGCGGGGGTTGGCACAGGGTGGAATGGCTACACCTTC	CASSIRVAGVGTGWNGYTF
17	-	TRBJ2-6	TRBV28	TRBD1	TGTGCCAGCAGTCCACCGGGACAGGGCGCTGGGGCCAACGTCCTGACTTTC	CASSPPGQGAGANVLTF
14	-	TRBJ1-5	TRBV27	-	TGTGCCAGCAGTTTATTTGTGGGAGGTCAGCCCCAGCATTTT	CASSLFVGGQPQHF
15	once	TRBJ2-7	TRBV12-1	-	TGTGCCAGCAGCTCTCGGCCACTAAGCTCCTACGAGCAGTACTTC	CASSSRPLSSYEQYF
13	-	TRBJ2-3	TRBV30	TRBD1	TGTGCCTGGCGACAGGGGGCATCAGATACGCAGTATTTT	CAWRQGASDTQYF
17	-	TRBJ2-2	TRBV15	TRBD1	TGTGCCACCAACCGCGTCCGGGGGGACAGGGTAACCCGGGAGCTGTTTTTT	CATNRVRGDRVTRELFF
15	-	TRBJ2-7	TRBV6-1	TRBD2	TGTGCCAGCAGTGAACTAGCGGGAGTAAATTACGAGCAGTACTTC	CASSELAGVNYEQYF
15	-	TRBJ2-7	TRBV27	TRBD2	TGTGCCAGCAAACCCTCTCCTAGCGGGACCTACGAGCAGTACTTC	CASKPSPSGTYEQYF
14	-	TRBJ2-7	TRBV28	-	TGTGCCAGCAGTACGACAGGGAGGTTGTACGAGCAGTACTTC	CASSTTGRLYEQYF
15	-	TRBJ1-2	TRBV6-5	TRBD1	TGTGCCAGCAGTACTTGGACAGGTGAAAACTATGGCTACACCTTC	CASSTWTGENYGYTF
15	few	TRBJ2-7	TRBV7-2	-	TGTGCCAGCAGCTCAACCCGTGATCGGACCTACGAGCAGTACTTC	CASSSTRDRTYEQYF
15	-	TRBJ2-2	TRBV9	-	TGTGCCAGCAGCGTAGCGGGGAGCGACGCCGGGGAGCTGTTTTTT	CASSVAGSDAGELFF
14	-	TRBJ1-2	TRBV5-1	-	TGCGCCAGCAGCTTGGAACCGGCCGGCTATGGCTACACCTTC	CASSLEPAGYGYTF
14	-	TRBJ1-3	TRBV7-2	-	TGTGCCAGCAGTTCAAAGAAGGGAGGAAACACCATATATTTT	CASSSKKGGNTIYF
12	-	TRBJ2-7	TRBV12-5	-	TGTGCTAGTGGTCGGGCTGAGGGCGAGCAGTACTTC	CASGRAEGEQYF
17	-	TRBJ2-5	TRBV28	TRBD1	TGTGCCAGCACCCGTGGCGACAGGGGATTTCTGGGAGAGACCCAGTACTTC	CASTRGDRGFLGETQYF
13	-	TRBJ2-2	TRBV6-5	-	TGTGCCAGCAGTTACCCGGGGGTCGGGGAGCTGTTTTTT	CASSYPGVGELFF
14	-	TRBJ1-6	TRBV10-3	TRBD1	TGTGCCATCAGGACAGGGTCCTATAATTCACCCCTCCACTTT	CAIRTGSYNSPLHF
13	-	TRBJ2-7	TRBV2	TRBD1	TGTGCCACTAGGGGGCTCCTCTCCTACGAGCAGTACTTC	CATRGLLSYEQYF
19	-	TRBJ1-1	TRBV29-1	-	TGCAGCGTTGAAGTCATGCGTGGACCACCGCTTGCGTATAACACTGAAGCTTTCTTT	CSVEVMRGPPLAYNTEAFF
14	-	TRBJ2-1	TRBV29-1	-	TGCAGCGTTGCCCGGGACCTATCCTACAATGAGCAGTTCTTC	CSVARDLSYNEQFF
14	-	TRBJ2-7	TRBV28	-	TGTGCCAGCAGTTTTGACAGAGGGTCCTACGAGCAGTACTTC	CASSFDRGSYEQYF
11	-	TRBJ2-1	TRBV30	-	TGTGCCTGGAGTGTACGAGGCGAGCAGTTCTTC	CAWSVRGEQFF
16	-	TRBJ2-2	TRBV9	-	TGTGCCAGCAGCTCCCGGGGGGCTCCGAACACCGGGGAGCTGTTTTTT	CASSSRGAPNTGELFF
15	-	TRBJ1-5	TRBV28	TRBD1	TGTGCCAGCGGCTGGACAGGGAATAGCAATCAGCCCCAGCATTTT	CASGWTGNSNQPQHF
13	-	TRBJ2-7	TRBV7-8	TRBD2	TGTGCCAGCAGTCGGACTAGCGGCTACGAGCAGTACTTC	CASSRTSGYEQYF
13	-	TRBJ1-5	TRBV11-2	TRBD1	TGTGCCAGCAGCGGGACAGCAAATCAGCCCCAGCATTTT	CASSGTANQPQHF
16	once	TRBJ2-7	TRBV7-9	TRBD2	TGTGCCAGCAGCCAGCGGGGACTAGCGGGACAAGGAGAGCAGTACTTC	CASSQRGLAGQGEQYF